Listed here are 25 T cell receptor beta chains from one sample, sequenced in a study of blood T cell repertoires in COVID-19. Here immunoSEQ multiplex PCR was the method, and the copy in TCRdb shows in-frame clones only, minus some. The table lists around 200,000 clones, roughly 90% of them singletons. The sequenced sample consisted of PBMCs or T cells enriched from blood (not recorded which). The receptor set was obtained from a young woman who had recovered from COVID-19.

V is TRBV30 and J is TRBJ2-1, with 8 bases lining up with TRBD1. Trimming removed 5 bases from V and 6 bases from J; junction bases left unmatched: 3. The length of the CDR3 is 12 residues. Germline CDR1 reads GTSNPN; CDR2 reads SVGIG (reference sequence). The DNA for the CDR3 is TGTGCCTGGGCCGGGACAGGCAATGAGCAGTTCTTC. Protein sequence: CAWAGTGNEQFF.

The chain uses TRBV2 and TRBJ1-5, with TRBD1 identical over 7 bases. CDR3 length: 13 residues. Germline V gene lookup returns CDR1 SNHLY and CDR2 FYNNEI. V lost 5 bases, J lost 6 bases, and 4 bases stayed unmatched. The CDR3 reads CASSRQGTQPQHF. CDR3 DNA sequence: TGTGCCAGCAGTAGACAGGGAACTCAGCCCCAGCATTTT. The full variable domain, in which reference TRBV2 and TRBJ1-5 provide the parts outside the CDR3, is EPEVTQTPSHQVTQMGQEVILRCVPISNHLYFYWYRQILGQKVEFLVSFYNNEISEKSEIFDDQFSVERPDGSNFTLKIRSTKLEDSAMYFCASSRQGTQPQHFGDGTRLSIL.

This clone has a single count. This sequence joins TRBV7-6 and TRBJ2-2; D might be TRBD2 (6 bases). This CDR3 spans 18 amino acids. The germline V and J ends were trimmed by 5 bases and 7 bases, with 26 bases remaining between them. CDR1 and CDR2 from the germline V gene are SGHVS and FNYEAQ. CDR3 sequence: CASSPTGTGPRSGGELFF. The CDR3 DNA reads TGTGCCAGCAGCCCGACCGGGACTGGGCCGCGTTCAGGCGGGGAGCTGTTTTTT.

The chain links TRBV14 to TRBJ2-1; 9 nucleotides agree with TRBD2. Germline CDR1 SGHDN, CDR2 FVKESK. There are 17 residues in the CDR3. The V segment lost 2 bases and the J segment 6 bases; nucleotides outside the gene matches: 11. CDR3 DNA: TGTGCCAGCAGCCAATTCCGGCGGGAGGGCCTCAGCAATGAGCAGTTCTTC. Translated: CASSQFRREGLSNEQFF. The variable domain in full, completed from reference TRBV14 and TRBJ2-1, reads EAGVTQFPSHSVIEKGQTVTLRCDPISGHDNLYWYRRVMGKEIKFLLHFVKESKQDESGMPNNRFLAERTGGTYSTLKVQPAELEDSGVYFCASSQFRREGLSNEQFFGPGTRLTVL.

V and J are TRBV19 and TRBJ2-7; unclear D gene. Germline CDR1 LNHDA, CDR2 SQIVND (reference sequence). Trimming took off 4 bases at V and 1 base at J, with 8 bases between the two ends. The CDR3 length is 13 residues. The CDR3 sequence is CASSSARSYEQYF. The CDR3 nucleotides read TGTGCCAGTAGTAGTGCCAGGTCCTACGAGCAGTACTTC. The full variable domain, completed using reference TRBV19 and TRBJ2-7, is DGGITQSPKYLFRKEGQNVTLSCEQNLNHDAMYWYRQDPGQGLRLIYYSQIVNDFQKGDIAEGYSVSREKKESFPLTVTSAQKNPTAFYLCASSSARSYEQYFGPGTRLTVT.

There are a few counts of this clone. This chain connects TRBV7-9 to TRBJ2-7; 8 nucleotides align to TRBD2. The germline CDR1 and CDR2 sequences are SEHNR and FQNEAQ (reference sequence). Trimming cost V 1 base and J 5 bases; bases outside gene matches: 10. The CDR3 extends over 16 amino acids. CDR3 region: CASSLGTSGAGNEQYF. The DNA of the CDR3 is TGTGCCAGCAGCTTAGGCACTAGCGGAGCGGGGAACGAGCAGTACTTC. Supplemented by reference TRBV7-9 and TRBJ2-7, the full variable domain reads DTGVSQNPRHKITKRGQNVTFRCDPISEHNRLYWYRQTLGQGPEFLTYFQNEAQLEKSRLLSDRFSAERPKGSFSTLEIQRTEQGDSAMYLCASSLGTSGAGNEQYFGPGTRLTVT.

V gene TRBV5-1 combines with J gene TRBJ1-6; TRBD1 matches at 8 bases. CDR3 length equals 14 residues. Germline-derived CDR1 and CDR2 are SGHRS and YFSETQ. The trim removed 0 bases at V and 9 bases at J, leaving 2 bases unmatched. The CDR3 here is CASSLGQGISPLHF. CDR3 coding DNA: TGCGCCAGCAGCTTGGGACAGGGGATTTCACCCCTCCACTTT.

The chain employs TRBV6-5 and TRBJ1-2; D possibly corresponds to TRBD1 (5 bases). Trimming took 2 bases from V and 6 from J, leaving 19 bases between them. The germline gives CDR1 MNHEY, CDR2 SVGAGI. The CDR3 length is 16 residues. For the CDR3, the DNA is TGTGCCAGCAGTTACGCGGGGGTAGGAAGACTAAATGGCTACACCTTC. This sequence encodes CASSYAGVGRLNGYTF.

This clone was picked up one time. The CDR3 reads CASSLLPGQGSDGYTF. The CDR3 nucleotides are TGTGCCAGCAGTCTCCTACCGGGACAGGGGTCGGATGGCTACACCTTC. J is TRBJ1-2 and V is TRBV27; 10 bases are shared with TRBD1. CDR1 MNHEY and CDR2 SMNVEV come from the germline V gene (reference sequence). The CDR3 is 16 residues long. V dropped 5 bases and J dropped 6; count of bases not matched to a gene: 12.

V is TRBV5-4 and J is TRBJ2-1, with 10 positions matching TRBD2. The V gene's germline CDR1 is SGHNT and CDR2 YYREEE (reference sequence). The CDR3 consists of 14 residues. V lost 4 bases, J lost 5 bases, and 3 bases stayed unmatched. The CDR3 DNA is TGTGCCAGCAGCGCCGGACTAGCGGACAATGAGCAGTTCTTC. Amino acids: CASSAGLADNEQFF.

The chain uses TRBV5-6 and TRBJ2-2; perhaps TRBD2 as D (6 bases). Trimming removed 4 bases from V and 6 bases from J, with 16 bases in between. The CDR3 consists of 15 residues. Germline V CDR1 and CDR2: SGHDT, YYEEEE. CDR3 amino acids: CASSDTLRGSGELFF. CDR3 coding DNA: TGTGCCAGCAGCGATACATTGCGGGGCTCCGGGGAGCTGTTTTTT.

This chain connects TRBV7-9 to TRBJ2-5, with 8 bases aligning to TRBD1. Germline V lookup: CDR1 SEHNR, CDR2 FQNEAQ (reference sequence). The CDR3 has 14 residues. The J segment lost 7 bases and the V segment lost 3 bases, leaving 7 bases of the junction unmatched. The CDR3 sequence: CASSLPQGAGTQYF. In nucleotides, the CDR3 is TGTGCCAGCAGCTTGCCCCAGGGGGCGGGGACCCAGTACTTC. The variable domain in full, completed from reference TRBV7-9 and TRBJ2-5, reads DTGVSQNPRHKITKRGQNVTFRCDPISEHNRLYWYRQTLGQGPEFLTYFQNEAQLEKSRLLSDRFSAERPKGSFSTLEIQRTEQGDSAMYLCASSLPQGAGTQYFGPGTRLLVL.

The gene calls are TRBV9 and TRBJ2-3, with 8 bases matching TRBD1. The germline CDR1 and CDR2 sequences are SGDLS and YYNGEE. This CDR3 has 15 amino acids. V lost 4 bases, J lost 0 bases, and 4 bases stayed unmatched. The CDR3 coding sequence is TGTGCCAGCAGCCCCGACAGGGGTAGCACAGATACGCAGTATTTT. Translation gives CASSPDRGSTDTQYF.

The chain has TRBV24-1 and TRBJ1-1; D gene ambiguous. The CDR3 has 13 residues. In germline, CDR1 is KGHDR, CDR2 SFDVKD. Trimming took 0 bases from V and 12 from J, leaving 13 bases between them. The chain's CDR3 is CATSDLVGGRTFF. The DNA for the CDR3 is TGTGCCACCAGTGATTTGGTGGGAGGAAGGACTTTCTTT.

The gene calls are TRBV10-2 and TRBJ2-3, with D maybe TRBD2 (5 bases). This CDR3 has 16 residues. The V end was cut by 3 bases, the J end by 2 bases, with 15 bases between. Germline V gives CDR1 WSHSY, CDR2 SAAADI. CDR3 sequence (DNA): TGCGCCAGCAGTGACGGTGTTACGGGAAACACAGATACGCAGTATTTT. Protein sequence: CASSDGVTGNTDTQYF.

The gene calls are TRBV5-4 and TRBJ1-4, with 9 positions matching TRBD1. CDR1 SGHNT and CDR2 YYREEE come from the germline V gene (reference sequence). J gave up 5 bases and V 6 bases, and 8 bases lay outside the gene matches. This CDR3 region has 15 residues. The CDR3 DNA sequence: TGTGCCAGCACCCGAAAAGGGACAGGGAATGAAAAACTGTTTTTT. It codes for CASTRKGTGNEKLFF.

The chain employs TRBV7-3 and TRBJ2-2; D is ambiguous. The CDR3 runs 15 residues. With 1 base removed from V and 1 base from J, the gap between germline ends came to 7 bases. Germline V gives CDR1 SGHTA, CDR2 FQGTGA. CDR3 protein: CASSLNARNTGELFF. Here the CDR3 DNA reads TGTGCCAGCAGCTTAAATGCTAGGAACACCGGGGAGCTGTTTTTT.

The V gene is TRBV7-2, the J gene TRBJ1-4; 8 bases match TRBD1. The CDR3 consists of 16 residues. The germline gives CDR1 SGHTA, CDR2 FQGNSA. The ends lost 4 bases at V and 0 bases at J; junction bases unmatched: 4. In nucleotides, the CDR3 is TGTGCCAGCAGCTCATCAGGGGGCGCAACTAATGAAAAACTGTTTTTT. Translating it yields CASSSSGGATNEKLFF.

The CDR3: CASGISQTGPEQYF. The CDR3, as DNA: TGTGCCAGCGGAATCTCTCAGACAGGGCCCGAGCAGTACTTC. The V and J genes are TRBV27 and TRBJ2-7; 7 positions agree with TRBD1. There are 14 residues in the CDR3. Germline V lookup: CDR1 MNHEY, CDR2 SMNVEV (reference sequence). V was clipped by 8 bases and J by 6 bases; unmatched bases: 13.

V and J are TRBV19 and TRBJ2-2; tentative D call: TRBD2 (6 bases). CDR3 size: 14 residues. V dropped 2 bases and J dropped 6 bases, with 10 bases sitting between them. The germline V gene encodes CDR1 LNHDA and CDR2 SQIVND (reference sequence). CDR3 in amino acids: CASSITSGAGELFF. CDR3 sequence (DNA): TGTGCCAGTAGTATAACCTCGGGGGCCGGGGAGCTGTTTTTT.

The chain links TRBV7-6 to TRBJ2-7; the D gene is possibly TRBD1 (5 bases). The V gene lost 1 base and the J gene lost 5 bases, with 12 bases spanning the gap. CDR1 and CDR2 from the germline V gene are SGHVS and FNYEAQ. The CDR3 runs to 14 residues. CDR3 bases: TGTGCCAGCAGCTTAGTTGGATCAGGGAACGAGCAGTACTTC. Translating it yields CASSLVGSGNEQYF.

This clone was seen once. The V and J genes are TRBV6-5 and TRBJ2-5; tentatively, D is TRBD2 (6 bases). There are 13 residues in the CDR3. CDR1 is MNHEY and CDR2 is SVGAGI in the germline V gene. Between the trimmed V and J ends, which lost 6 bases and 4 bases, there was a span of 12 bases. The CDR3 region is CASSGSSGETQYF. Written as DNA, the CDR3 is TGTGCCAGCAGCGGGAGTTCGGGAGAGACCCAGTACTTC.

This clone was counted a single time. The chain carries TRBV6-1 and TRBJ2-2, with a tentative D call TRBD2 (6 bases). This CDR3 has 15 amino acids. The germline gives CDR1 MNHNS, CDR2 SASEGT. Trimming removed 2 bases at V and 2 bases at J, with 9 bases between. CDR3 DNA sequence: TGTGCCAGCAGTGAACTGCGGGGAAACACCGGGGAGCTGTTTTTT. Translated: CASSELRGNTGELFF.

The V gene is TRBV7-3, the J gene TRBJ2-7, with 7 bases that match TRBD2. The CDR3 is 13 residues long. V trimming: 3 bases; J trimming: 3 bases; junction bases outside the gene matches: 2. CDR1 is SGHTA and CDR2 is FQGTGA in the germline V gene. The CDR3 here is CASSFGEGYEQYF. CDR3 nucleotides: TGTGCCAGCAGCTTCGGGGAGGGCTACGAGCAGTACTTC.

This clone was picked up a small number of times. CDR3 residues: CASSAEQGADGYTF. CDR3 in DNA: TGTGCCAGCTCAGCAGAACAGGGGGCTGATGGCTACACCTTC. V and J are TRBV18 and TRBJ1-2; TRBD1 aligns across 9 bases. Trimming removed 5 bases from V and 6 bases from J; junction bases left unmatched: 7. Germline V CDR1 and CDR2: KGHSH, LQKENI. This CDR3 is built from 14 residues.